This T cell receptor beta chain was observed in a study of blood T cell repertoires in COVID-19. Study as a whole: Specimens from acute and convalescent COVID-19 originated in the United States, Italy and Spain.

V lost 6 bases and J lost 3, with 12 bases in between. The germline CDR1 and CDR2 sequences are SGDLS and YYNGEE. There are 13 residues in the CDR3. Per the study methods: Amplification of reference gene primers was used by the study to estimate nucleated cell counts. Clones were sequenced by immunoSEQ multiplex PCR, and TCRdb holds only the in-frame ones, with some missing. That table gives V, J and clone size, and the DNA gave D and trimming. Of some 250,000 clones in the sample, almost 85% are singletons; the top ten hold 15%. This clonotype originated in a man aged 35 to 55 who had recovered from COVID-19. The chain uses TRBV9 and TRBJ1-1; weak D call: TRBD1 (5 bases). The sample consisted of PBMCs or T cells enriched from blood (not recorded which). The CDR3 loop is CASNQGGDTEAFF. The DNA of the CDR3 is TGTGCCAGCAACCAGGGAGGGGACACTGAAGCTTTCTTT. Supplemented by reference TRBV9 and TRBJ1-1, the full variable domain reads DSGVTQTPKHLITATGQRVTLRCSPRSGDLSVYWYQQSLDQGLQFLIQYYNGEERAKGNILERFSAQQFPDLHSELNLSSLELGDSALYFCASNQGGDTEAFFGQGTRLTVV.